This T cell receptor beta chain was sequenced in a study of T-cell reconstitution after alpha-beta-depleted transplantation in children. Note on this clonotype: Its specificity is not known.

Overall study findings and caveats: Reportedly, only several hundred clones from non-depleted graft cells drove alpha-beta T-cell counts at about two months. For some patients, TCRbeta diversity was high at day 60 because of recipient T cells and thymic progenitors that survived. Diversity and T-cell counts at one year after transplant derived mostly from new T cells.

This CDR3 has 15 amino acids. V was cut by 1 base and J by 2 bases, with 12 bases left in between. The germline CDR1 and CDR2 sequences are SGHDN and FVKESK. A library of TCRbeta sequences, prepared with unique molecular identifiers, was generated. MiXCR, applied by TCRdb to the PCR reads, yields one record per CDR3 protein. This sample yields fewer than 700,000 distinct CDR3 sequences, of which 10% to 15% are seen a single time; 2.2% belongs to the top ten. The chain has TRBV14 and TRBJ2-7; D call uncertain. The sequence came from a male patient aged 10 to 17 who had a stem cell transplant for acute myeloid leukemia, so the T cells may come from the graft donor. Sequencing used PBMCs, mostly from graft donor cells, obtained 360 days after TCRalphabeta/CD19-depleted stem cell transplant. The CDR3 loop reads CASSQASWATYEQYF. The CDR3 region has the DNA TGTGCCAGCAGCCAAGCGTCCTGGGCAACCTACGAGCAGTACTTC.